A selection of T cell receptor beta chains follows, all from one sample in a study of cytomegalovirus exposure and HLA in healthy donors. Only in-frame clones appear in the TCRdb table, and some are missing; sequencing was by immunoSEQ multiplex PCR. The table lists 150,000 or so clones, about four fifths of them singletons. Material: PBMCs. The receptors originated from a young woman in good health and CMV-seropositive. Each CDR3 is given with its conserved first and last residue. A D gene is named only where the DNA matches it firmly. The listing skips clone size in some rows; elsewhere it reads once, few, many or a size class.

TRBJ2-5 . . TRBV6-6 TGTGCCAGCAGTTACTCGGCCACCCAAGAGACCCAGTACTTC CASSYSATQETQYF
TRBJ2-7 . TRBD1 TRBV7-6 TGTGCCAGCAGCTCCCGGGACAGGGGACACCCCTACGAGCAGTACTTC CASSSRDRGHPYEQYF
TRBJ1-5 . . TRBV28 TGTGCCAGCAGCTGGGGGGGGACCCGCCAGCCCCAGCATTTT CASSWGGTRQPQHF
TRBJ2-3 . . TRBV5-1 TGCGCCAGCAGCTTGGAGGGCAGGGCCGTCACAGATACGCAGTATTTT CASSLEGRAVTDTQYF
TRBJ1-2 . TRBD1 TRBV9 TGTGCCAGCAGCGATACGAGGGTGACAGGGGGCGGCTATGGCTACACCTTC CASSDTRVTGGGYGYTF
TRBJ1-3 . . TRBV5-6 TGTGCCAGGGGGCTGAAAAACACCATATATTTT CARGLKNTIYF
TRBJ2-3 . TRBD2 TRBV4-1 TGCGCCAGCAGCCAAAATGAAGCGGGGGGGATTGGTTTCGCAGATACGCAGTATTTT CASSQNEAGGIGFADTQYF
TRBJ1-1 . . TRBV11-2 TGTGCCAGCAGCTTAGCGGGGAACACTGAAGCTTTCTTT CASSLAGNTEAFF
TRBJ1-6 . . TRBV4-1 TGCGCCAGCAGCCAAGACAGGGGAGAGACGGAAAATTCACCCCTCCACTTT CASSQDRGETENSPLHF
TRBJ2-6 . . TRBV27 TGTGCCAGCAGTACCAGACAGTTTCCCTCTGGGGCCAACGGCCTGACTTTC CASSTRQFPSGANGLTF
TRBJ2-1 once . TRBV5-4 TGTGCCAGCAGGCACGACTGGAACTACAATGAGCAGTTCTTC CASRHDWNYNEQFF
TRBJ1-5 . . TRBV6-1 TGTGCCAGCAGTCTGGACAGAAATCAGCCCCAGCATTTT CASSLDRNQPQHF
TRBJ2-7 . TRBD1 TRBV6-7 TGTGCCGGTACAGGGGGCCGAAAGGGCTACGAGCAGTACTTC CAGTGGRKGYEQYF
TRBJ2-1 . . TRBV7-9 TGTGCCAGCACCCCAGGCAATGAGCAGTTCTTC CASTPGNEQFF
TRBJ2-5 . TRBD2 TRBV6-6 TGTGCCAGCAGTTACCCGACCAGCGGGGAAGGGGCCCAGTACTTC CASSYPTSGEGAQYF
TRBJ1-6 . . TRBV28 TGTGCCAGCAGTTTAACAGGGCCCCGCTCCTATAATTCACCCCTCCACTTT CASSLTGPRSYNSPLHF
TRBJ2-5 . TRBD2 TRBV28 TGTGCCAGCAGCCGGGGGCTAGCGGGGGCAGAGACCCAGTACTTC CASSRGLAGAETQYF
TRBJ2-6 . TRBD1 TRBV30 TGTGCCTGGAGGACAGGGTCTGGGGCCAACGTCCTGACTTTC CAWRTGSGANVLTF
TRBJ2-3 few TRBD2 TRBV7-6 TGTGCCAGCAGCTTATTTTCGGGGGGGGCAGATACGCAGTATTTT CASSLFSGGADTQYF
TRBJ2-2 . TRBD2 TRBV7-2 TGTGCCAGCAGCTTTTTACTAGCGGGGGGCCGCTTTCGCGGGGAGCTGTTTTTT CASSFLLAGGRFRGELFF
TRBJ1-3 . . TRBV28 TGTGCCAGCAGTTTATCCAGGGGTGGCACCATATATTTT CASSLSRGGTIYF
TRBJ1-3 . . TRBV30 TGTGCCTGGAGTGTACTTTCTGGAAACACCATATATTTT CAWSVLSGNTIYF
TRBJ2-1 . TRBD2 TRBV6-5 TGTGCCAGCACTGGACTAGCGTATTTTGATGAGCAGTTCTTC CASTGLAYFDEQFF
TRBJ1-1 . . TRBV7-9 TGTGCCAGCAGCTTAGAACCCAGTCGGGTAGGAACTGAAGCTTTCTTT CASSLEPSRVGTEAFF
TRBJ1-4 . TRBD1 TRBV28 TGTGCCAGCAGTCCGCCTACAGGGGAGAAGGAAAAACTGTTTTTT CASSPPTGEKEKLFF
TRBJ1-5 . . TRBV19 TGTGCCAGTAGTATCGCAACAGCCAATCAGCCCCAGCATTTT CASSIATANQPQHF
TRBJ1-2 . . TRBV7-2 TGTGCCAGCAGCTTTTATTTCTCAGACTCCTATGGCTACACCTTC CASSFYFSDSYGYTF
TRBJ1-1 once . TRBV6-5 TGTGCCAGCAGACGCGGACAGAGTAACACTGAAGCTTTCTTT CASRRGQSNTEAFF
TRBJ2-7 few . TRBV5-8 TGTGCCAGCAGTCACGCCGGGCGGGCCTACGAGCAGTACTTC CASSHAGRAYEQYF
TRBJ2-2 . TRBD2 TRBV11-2 TGTGCCAGCAGCGGAACTCGCGGGGGGGCCGCGAACACCGGGGAGCTGTTTTTT CASSGTRGGAANTGELFF
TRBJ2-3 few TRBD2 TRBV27 TGTGCCAGCAGTCGGGGACTACCGAGCACAGATACGCAGTATTTT CASSRGLPSTDTQYF
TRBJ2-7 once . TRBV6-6 TGTGCCAGCAGCAGCTGGTCCGGGACTGCCTTTGCCGAGCAGTACTTC CASSSWSGTAFAEQYF
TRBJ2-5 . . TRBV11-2 TGTGCCAGCAGCCCGGCGGGACAGATACAAGAGACCCAGTACTTC CASSPAGQIQETQYF
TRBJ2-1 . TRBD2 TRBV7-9 TGTGCCAGCAGCTCGGGACTAGCGGGGACCTACAATGAGCAGTTCTTC CASSSGLAGTYNEQFF
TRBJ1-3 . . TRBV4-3 TGCGCCAGCAGCCCAAATCCTACCGGGGGAAACACCATATATTTT CASSPNPTGGNTIYF
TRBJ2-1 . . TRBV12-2 TGTGCAAGTCGCTTGTGGCAGGTCGTCTACAATGAGCAGTTCTTC CASRLWQVVYNEQFF
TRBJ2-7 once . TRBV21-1 TGTGCCAGCAGCATTAGTTGGGGCAGGGGACCCAAAAGCTCCTACGAGCAGTACTTC CASSISWGRGPKSSYEQYF
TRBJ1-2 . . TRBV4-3 TGCGCCAGCAGCCACGGTTCGGCGACAGTTAACTATGGCTACACCTTC CASSHGSATVNYGYTF
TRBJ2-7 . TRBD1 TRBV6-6 TGTGCCAGCAGTTACGGGACAGGGGGCTACGAGCAGTACTTC CASSYGTGGYEQYF
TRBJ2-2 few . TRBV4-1 TGCGCCAGCAGAGCCGAAAAGCCCTGGGAGCTGTTTTTT CASRAEKPWELFF
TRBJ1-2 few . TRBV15 TGTGCCACCACAAGAGGAAACTATGGCTACACCTTC CATTRGNYGYTF
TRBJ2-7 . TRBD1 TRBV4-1 TGCGCCAGCAGCCCCGGACAGGGGGATGCCGAGCAGTACTTC CASSPGQGDAEQYF
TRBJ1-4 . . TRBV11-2 TGTGCCAGCAGCGCCGACTCGAAAGAAGTCGAAAAACTGTTTTTT CASSADSKEVEKLFF